These 9 T cell receptor beta chains share one sample of origin, sequenced in a study of blood T cell repertoires in COVID-19. Sequencing was performed with immunoSEQ multiplex PCR; in TCRdb, only in-frame clones are kept and a portion is missing. The table records roughly 260,000 clones, about 91% of them present only once. The specimen was peripheral blood. The receptors were gathered from a person aged 18 to 29 with COVID-19, enrolled during active disease.

The chain recombines TRBV19 with TRBJ1-2; unclear D gene. The germline V gene has CDR1 LNHDA and CDR2 SQIVND (reference sequence). The CDR3 loop spans 12 amino acids. The ends were cut back, 6 bases at V and 8 bases at J, with 13 bases in the middle. The CDR3 sequence: CASSPQGEGYTF. The CDR3 coding sequence is TGTGCCAGTAGCCCCCAAGGAGAGGGCTACACCTTC.

V usage is TRBV6-5 and J usage is TRBJ2-1; a weak D match, TRBD1 (7 bases). V gave up 2 bases and J gave up 10 bases, with 21 bases separating them. CDR1 is MNHEY and CDR2 is SVGAGI in the germline V gene. The CDR3 is 16 amino acids. The CDR3 region has the DNA TGTGCCAGCAGTTACGGGGGGACAGTTGGGGCCCGGGAGCAGTTCTTC. Translated: CASSYGGTVGAREQFF.

The chain employs TRBV6-1 and TRBJ1-1, with TRBD1 identical over 11 bases. The CDR3 sequence is 15 residues long. Germline CDR1 and CDR2: MNHNS and SASEGT. J gave up 4 bases and V 1 base, and 2 bases lay outside the gene matches. CDR3 bases: TGTGCCAGCAGTGAAGGGGGGACAGGGGGCACTGAAGCTTTCTTT. Translated, it gives CASSEGGTGGTEAFF.

This sequence joins TRBV10-3 and TRBJ1-1; TRBD1 aligns across 9 bases. Germline CDR1 and CDR2: ENHRY and SYGVKD. Trimming took 2 bases from V and 9 from J; bases not matched to a gene: 10. CDR3 size: 15 residues. This chain's CDR3 is CAISEPPRTGDKAFF. Written as DNA, the CDR3 is TGTGCCATCAGTGAGCCGCCACGGACAGGGGATAAAGCTTTCTTT.

V and J are TRBV7-8 and TRBJ1-5; the D is unclear. The germline V and J ends were trimmed by 1 base and 3 bases, with 4 bases remaining between them. Germline values: CDR1 SGHVS, CDR2 FQNEAQ. This CDR3 is built from 13 residues. CDR3 coding DNA: TGTGCCAGCAGCTTAGGACTCAATCAGCCCCAGCATTTT. Translation gives CASSLGLNQPQHF.

V and J are TRBV7-2 and TRBJ2-7; possible D gene TRBD2, 5 bases. The V end lost 3 bases, the J end lost 11 bases, and 17 bases lay between the germline ends. Germline CDR1 is SGHTA and CDR2 is FQGNSA. This CDR3 has 13 residues. The CDR3 reads CASSFQTGYLEYF. The CDR3 bases are TGTGCCAGCAGCTTCCAAACGGGATACCTAGAGTACTTC.

This chain joins TRBV18 and TRBJ2-7; D is possibly TRBD2 (5 bases). Germline V lookup: CDR1 KGHSH, CDR2 LQKENI. The V end was cut by 3 bases, the J end by 2 bases, with 14 bases between. The CDR3 covers 15 residues. The CDR3 spells CASSPGRTGTYEQYF. The DNA of the CDR3 is TGTGCCAGCTCACCTGGTAGGACGGGGACCTACGAGCAGTACTTC.

The chain combines TRBV7-3 with TRBJ2-1, with 8 bases identical to TRBD1. V shed 5 bases and J 6 bases; nucleotides not matched to a gene: 3. Germline V gene data show CDR1 as SGHTA and CDR2 as FQGTGA. The CDR3 is 13 residues long. The CDR3 region is CASSQGAGNEQFF. The CDR3 bases are TGTGCCAGCAGCCAGGGGGCTGGCAATGAGCAGTTCTTC.

The chain has TRBV27 and TRBJ1-6; D remains unclear. The CDR3 is 15 amino acids. CDR1 and CDR2 (germline): MNHEY, SMNVEV (reference sequence). The V gene lost 3 bases and the J gene lost 10 bases, with 16 bases spanning the gap. Written as DNA, the CDR3 is TGTGCCAGCAGTTTGATCGGCAGGTGGGAGTCACCCCTCCACTTT. It codes for CASSLIGRWESPLHF.